The next 8 T cell receptor beta chains were all read from a single sample in a study of cytomegalovirus exposure and HLA in healthy donors. The PCR had 60 Vbeta and 13 Jbeta primers. Using immunoSEQ multiplex PCR, the repertoire was profiled, and TCRdb retains in-frame clones only, with some absent. The table has 130,000 or so clones, roughly 77% seen once. The sequencing sample was made of PBMCs. The source of these receptors is a man aged 40-49 years in good health and CMV-seronegative.

This clone was counted once. The J gene is TRBJ1-5, the V gene TRBV4-1, with D unclear. This CDR3 has 15 residues. Germline values: CDR1 MGHRA, CDR2 YSYEKL. Trimming stripped 4 bases from V and 0 bases from J, with 10 bases between. The CDR3, as DNA: TGCGCCAGCAGCCGCGGGATCGATAGCAATCAGCCCCAGCATTTT. Translated: CASSRGIDSNQPQHF.

This clone was observed a handful of times. The chain couples TRBV7-9 to TRBJ2-7; 8 nucleotides line up with TRBD1. CDR1 and CDR2 (germline): SEHNR, FQNEAQ (reference sequence). J lost 4 bases, V lost 1 base, and 6 bases had no gene match. This CDR3 comprises 15 residues. The CDR3 sequence is CASSLGGTGPYEQYF. CDR3 coding DNA: TGTGCCAGCAGCTTAGGGGGGACAGGACCGTACGAGCAGTACTTC. Looking up the rest from reference TRBV7-9 and TRBJ2-7 gives the full variable domain: DTGVSQNPRHKITKRGQNVTFRCDPISEHNRLYWYRQTLGQGPEFLTYFQNEAQLEKSRLLSDRFSAERPKGSFSTLEIQRTEQGDSAMYLCASSLGGTGPYEQYFGPGTRLTVT.

V and J are TRBV5-4 and TRBJ1-2, with 8 bases aligning to TRBD1. This CDR3 contains 15 residues. Germline V lookup: CDR1 SGHNT, CDR2 YYREEE (reference sequence). V was pared by 4 bases and J by 3 bases, with 8 bases of the junction left unmatched. CDR3 sequence reads: CASSAKDRGYYGYTF. CDR3 DNA sequence: TGTGCCAGCAGCGCAAAAGACAGGGGATACTATGGCTACACCTTC.

The J gene is TRBJ2-3, the V gene TRBV9; possibly TRBD2 for D (6 bases). Germline lookup yields CDR1 SGDLS and CDR2 YYNGEE. The CDR3 sequence is 16 residues long. V shed 0 bases and J shed 4 bases, with 15 bases lying between them. Here the CDR3 DNA reads TGTGCCAGCAGCGTAGTGGCGGGGCTGGGGGCAGATACGCAGTATTTT. It is translated as CASSVVAGLGADTQYF.

The chain couples TRBV27 to TRBJ2-1; 14 bases fit TRBD2. Trimming took 7 bases from V and 6 from J; bases not matched to a gene: 8. The CDR3 consists of 16 residues. Germline V gene data show CDR1 as MNHEY and CDR2 as SMNVEV (reference sequence). The CDR3 nucleotides read TGTGCCAGCACCCGACTAGCGGGGGGGCCCATCAATGAGCAGTTCTTC. This gives the protein CASTRLAGGPINEQFF.

V and J are TRBV10-3 and TRBJ2-3; 13 nucleotides align to TRBD2. The CDR3 runs to 17 residues. The germline CDR1 and CDR2 sequences are ENHRY and SYGVKD. J was trimmed by 4 bases and V by 0 bases; bases with no gene match: 4. For the CDR3, the DNA is TGTGCCATCAGTGAGTCGGGACTAGCGGGGTGGGCAGATACGCAGTATTTT. Its protein product is CAISESGLAGWADTQYF.

The V call is TRBV2, the J call TRBJ2-3; a possible D gene is TRBD2 (6 bases). CDR3 length: 13 amino acids. Germline values: CDR1 SNHLY, CDR2 FYNNEI. The V and J ends lost 5 bases and 5 bases respectively, with 11 bases between them. CDR3 in amino acids: CASSNAGRDTQYF. In DNA form, the CDR3 reads TGTGCCAGCAGTAATGCGGGAAGAGATACGCAGTATTTT.

The chain employs TRBV10-3 and TRBJ1-4; TRBD1 aligns across 9 bases. Germline V lookup: CDR1 ENHRY, CDR2 SYGVKD. The CDR3 spans 16 residues. The ends lost 4 bases at V and 7 bases at J; junction bases unmatched: 10. CDR3 nucleotide sequence: TGTGCCATCAGTGGAGCTGCCGGGACAGGGAGTGAAAAACTGTTTTTT. Protein sequence: CAISGAAGTGSEKLFF.